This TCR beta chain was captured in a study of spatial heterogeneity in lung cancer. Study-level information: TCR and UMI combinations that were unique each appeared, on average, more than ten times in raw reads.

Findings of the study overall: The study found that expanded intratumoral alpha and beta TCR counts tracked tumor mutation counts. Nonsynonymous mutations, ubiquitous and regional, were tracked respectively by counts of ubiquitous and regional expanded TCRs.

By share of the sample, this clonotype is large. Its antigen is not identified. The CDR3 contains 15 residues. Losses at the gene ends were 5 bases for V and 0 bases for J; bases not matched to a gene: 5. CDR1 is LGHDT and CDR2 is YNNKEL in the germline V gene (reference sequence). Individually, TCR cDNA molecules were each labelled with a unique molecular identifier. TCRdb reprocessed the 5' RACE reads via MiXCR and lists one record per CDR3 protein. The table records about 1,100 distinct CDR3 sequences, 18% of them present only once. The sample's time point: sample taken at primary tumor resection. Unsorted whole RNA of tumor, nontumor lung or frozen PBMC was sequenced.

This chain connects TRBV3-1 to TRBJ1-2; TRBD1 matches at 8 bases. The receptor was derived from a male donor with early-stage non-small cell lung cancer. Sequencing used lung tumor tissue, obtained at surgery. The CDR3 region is CASSDGTGANYGYTF. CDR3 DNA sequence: TGTGCCAGCAGCGATGGGACAGGAGCTAACTATGGCTACACCTTC.